This TCR beta chain stems from a study of T cell responses to AZD1222 COVID-19 vaccine. Study-wide results and limits: Donors were chiefly white British, with a greater number of females, and clonal diversity was perhaps underestimated. Vaccination with two AZD1222 doses was followed by a rise in Spike-specific TCR breadth and depth. Seropositivity was recorded at baseline in only a handful of AZD1222 recipients.

Generated by immunoSEQ multiplex PCR, the TCRdb table keeps only in-frame clones and is missing some. The sample lists roughly 120,000 clones, over 80% occurring once. The germline V gene encodes CDR1 SEHNR and CDR2 FQNEAQ (reference sequence). V shed 4 bases, J shed 4 bases, and the junction held 11 bases outside the gene matches. The CDR3 runs 16 residues. Second-dose recipients at about 4 or about 12 weeks were treated as one pooled group. About this clone: Its antigen is currently unknown.

Sequencing used peripheral blood, obtained 28 days after the second AZD1222 dose. This chain links TRBV7-9 with TRBJ2-3; 7 bases match TRBD1. This sequence originates from an adult who received the AZD1222 COVID-19 vaccine. The CDR3 DNA reads as TGTGCCAGCAGCTCCCTACCGGGACAGTCCGCAGATACGCAGTATTTT. Its translation is CASSSLPGQSADTQYF. Full variable domain (outside the CDR3, taken from reference TRBV7-9 and TRBJ2-3): DTGVSQNPRHKITKRGQNVTFRCDPISEHNRLYWYRQTLGQGPEFLTYFQNEAQLEKSRLLSDRFSAERPKGSFSTLEIQRTEQGDSAMYLCASSSLPGQSADTQYFGPGTRLTVL.